This record covers a single T cell receptor beta chain. The antigen remains unidentified. These data come from a study of vaccination effects on CD4 cells after COVID-19. Before sequencing took place, the ViraFEST assay used viral peptide pools to expand antigen-specific CD4+ T cells. Having been cultured for 10 days, the cells underwent CD4+ T cell isolation. Each participant received a vaccine that was either BNT162b2 or mRNA-1273, given as two doses. IL-2 medium supplanted half the medium on days 3 and 7. Clones were read by immunoSEQ multiplex PCR, and TCRdb kept only the in-frame ones, dropping some. The sample carries 27,000 or so clones, roughly 85% recorded once. V shed 8 bases and J shed 9 bases, with 23 bases lying between them. The CDR3 is 16 residues long. CDR1 is SNHLY, CDR2 FYNNEI, per germline.

The chain couples TRBV2 to TRBJ1-6; D gene ambiguous. The origin of this receptor is a human donor who received a COVID-19 vaccine. Some clones in this sample may be carry-over from other donors' samples. The material was CD4+ T cells from PBMCs cultured with HCoV-NL63 spike peptides, obtained after COVID-19 vaccination. The CDR3: CASGPPNSLAFSPLHF. The CDR3 DNA reads TGTGCCAGCGGCCCCCCGAACAGCCTTGCTTTTTCACCCCTCCACTTT.